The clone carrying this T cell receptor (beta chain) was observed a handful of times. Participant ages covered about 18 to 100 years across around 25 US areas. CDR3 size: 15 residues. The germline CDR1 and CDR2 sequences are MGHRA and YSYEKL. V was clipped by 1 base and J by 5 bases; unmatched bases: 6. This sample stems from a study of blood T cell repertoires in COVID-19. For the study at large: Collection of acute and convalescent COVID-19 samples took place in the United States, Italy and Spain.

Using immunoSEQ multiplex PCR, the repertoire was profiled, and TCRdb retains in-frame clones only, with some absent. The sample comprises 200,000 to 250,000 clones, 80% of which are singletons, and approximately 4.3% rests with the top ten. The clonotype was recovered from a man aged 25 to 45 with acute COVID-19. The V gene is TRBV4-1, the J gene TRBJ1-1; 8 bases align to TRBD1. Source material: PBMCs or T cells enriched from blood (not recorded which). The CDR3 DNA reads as TGCGCCAGCAGCCAAGCCGACAGGGGTAGGACTGAAGCTTTCTTT. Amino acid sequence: CASSQADRGRTEAFF.